These 15 T cell receptor beta chains share one sample of origin, sequenced in a study of shared clonotypes between healthy human individuals. Some clones are missing from TCRdb's copy, which holds only in-frame ones; the method was immunoSEQ multiplex PCR. The sample includes some 500,000 clones, 90% to 97% of them seen just once. What was sequenced was naive CD4+ T cells sorted from blood. Sample subset: CD45RA+ positively selected. These receptors were taken from a woman aged 30 to 39 in good health.

The chain has TRBV29-1 and TRBJ2-6; 10 bases agree with TRBD1. Trimming took 1 base from V and 0 from J; bases not matched to a gene: 21. CDR1 is SQVTM, CDR2 ANQGSEA, per germline. The CDR3 is 23 residues long. CDR3: CSVEVSPDRGWIWTDSGANVLTF. CDR3 DNA sequence: TGCAGCGTTGAAGTGTCCCCGGACAGGGGGTGGATCTGGACTGACTCTGGGGCCAACGTCCTGACTTTC.

The genes are TRBV18 and TRBJ2-7, with D perhaps TRBD2 (6 bases). This CDR3 is 15 amino acids long. Trimming cost V 4 bases and J 0 bases, with 13 bases left between them. Germline assignment: CDR1 KGHSH and CDR2 LQKENI. In DNA, the CDR3 is TGTGCCAGCTCACTCCTAGCGACCTTCTCCTACGAGCAGTACTTC. It codes for CASSLLATFSYEQYF.

The chain is built from TRBV29-1 and TRBJ2-5; the D gene is possibly TRBD1 (5 bases). V shed 4 bases and J shed 2 bases, with 8 bases lying between them. CDR3 length equals 12 residues. CDR1 SQVTM and CDR2 ANQGSEA come from the germline V gene. This CDR3 reads CSVGGIQETQYF. CDR3 nucleotide sequence: TGCAGCGTTGGGGGCATACAAGAGACCCAGTACTTC.

This clone was recorded only once. V and J are TRBV25-1 and TRBJ1-1; D uncertain. The CDR3 is 12 residues long. With 3 bases removed from V and 7 bases from J, the gap between germline ends came to 9 bases. The germline CDR1 and CDR2 sequences are MGHDK and SYGVNS. As DNA, the CDR3 is TGTGCCAGCAGTGATCAAGGGTTTGAAGCTTTCTTT. Translation gives CASSDQGFEAFF.

This rearrangement joins TRBV10-3 to TRBJ2-3; TRBD2 matches 16 bases. The J segment lost 0 bases and the V segment lost 4 bases, leaving 10 bases of the junction unmatched. The CDR3 is made up of 20 amino acids. The germline V gene has CDR1 ENHRY and CDR2 SYGVKD. CDR3 residues: CAISAPPGLAGGRSTDTQYF. CDR3 nucleotides: TGTGCCATCAGTGCGCCCCCGGGACTAGCGGGAGGGAGAAGCACAGATACGCAGTATTTT.

This clone was found once. The rearrangement joins TRBV2 to TRBJ2-7; TRBD2 is a possible D gene (6 bases). Germline V gene lookup returns CDR1 SNHLY and CDR2 FYNNEI. The CDR3 length is 14 residues. V was shortened by 3 bases and J by 6 bases, with 15 bases between the two germline ends. CDR3 nucleotides: TGTGCCAGCAGTGAGGTGGCCAGGGAGGCCGAGCAGTACTTC. It codes for CASSEVAREAEQYF. The whole variable domain, filled in from reference TRBV2 and TRBJ2-7, reads EPEVTQTPSHQVTQMGQEVILRCVPISNHLYFYWYRQILGQKVEFLVSFYNNEISEKSEIFDDQFSVERPDGSNFTLKIRSTKLEDSAMYFCASSEVAREAEQYFGPGTRLTVT.

This clone was counted a single time. The rearrangement joins TRBV2 to TRBJ1-1; D gene uncertain. Between the trimmed V and J ends, which lost 4 bases and 6 bases, there was a span of 9 bases. The CDR3 loop spans 12 amino acids. Germline loops: CDR1 SNHLY, CDR2 FYNNEI. CDR3 coding DNA: TGTGCCAGCAGTGTGACTCGCGCTGAAGCTTTCTTT. Amino acid sequence: CASSVTRAEAFF.

The chain combines TRBV28 with TRBJ2-7; the D gene is possibly TRBD2 (6 bases). V lost 6 bases, J lost 6 bases, and 18 bases lay in between. This CDR3 has 14 residues. Germline V CDR1 and CDR2: MDHEN, SYDVKM. The CDR3 coding sequence is TGTGCCAGCAGGTTTGTTCCTAGCGCATCCGAGCAGTACTTC. Encoded protein: CASRFVPSASEQYF. Combining the CDR3 with reference TRBV28 and TRBJ2-7 gives the whole variable domain DVKVTQSSRYLVKRTGEKVFLECVQDMDHENMFWYRQDPGLGLRLIYFSYDVKMKEKGDIPEGYSVSREKKERFSLILESASTNQTSMYLCASRFVPSASEQYFGPGTRLTVT.

This chain uses TRBV11-2 with TRBJ2-1; D is unresolved. V shed 3 bases and J shed 0 bases, with 6 bases lying between them. Germline V CDR1 and CDR2: SGHAT, FQNNGV. The CDR3 runs 14 residues. The CDR3 DNA sequence: TGTGCCAGCAGCTTCCCCCCCTCCTACAATGAGCAGTTCTTC. Its translation is CASSFPPSYNEQFF.

The chain combines TRBV7-7 with TRBJ2-7; 7 nucleotides agree with TRBD1. This CDR3 comprises 17 residues. J gave up 0 bases and V 1 base, and 9 bases lay outside the gene matches. Germline assignment: CDR1 SSHAT and CDR2 FNYEAQ (reference sequence). The CDR3 loop is CASSLEIGRDSSYEQYF. In DNA form, the CDR3 reads TGTGCCAGCAGCTTAGAGATTGGCAGGGACAGCTCCTACGAGCAGTACTTC.

The chain carries TRBV27 and TRBJ1-5, with D hard to call. The CDR3 is 11 amino acids. Germline lookup yields CDR1 MNHEY and CDR2 SMNVEV (reference sequence). The V and J ends lost 7 bases and 5 bases respectively, with 6 bases between them. The CDR3 nucleotides read TGTGCCAGCAAGGGATATCAGCCCCAGCATTTT. Amino acid sequence: CASKGYQPQHF.

The V and J genes are TRBV2 and TRBJ1-1; a possible D gene is TRBD1 (5 bases). Looked up from germline, CDR1 is SNHLY and CDR2 is FYNNEI. Trimming took off 8 bases at V and 0 bases at J, with 16 bases between the two ends. This CDR3 spans 15 amino acids. The CDR3 nucleotides are TGTGCCAGCCGGCCGGGACCGGTTATGAACACTGAAGCTTTCTTT. This sequence encodes CASRPGPVMNTEAFF.

V usage is TRBV11-3 and J usage is TRBJ2-7, with a weak D call TRBD2 (5 bases). The CDR3 covers 13 residues. The germline V gene encodes CDR1 SGHNT and CDR2 YENEEA. V gave up 3 bases and J gave up 2 bases, with 8 bases separating them. CDR3 sequence reads: CASSFGRAYEQYF. Here the CDR3 DNA reads TGTGCCAGCAGCTTTGGGAGAGCCTACGAGCAGTACTTC.

The gene calls are TRBV15 and TRBJ2-7; D call uncertain. Per the germline V gene, CDR1 is LNHNV and CDR2 is YYDKDF (reference sequence). This CDR3 is built from 13 residues. Trimming pared 2 bases from V and 5 bases from J, leaving 10 bases between. CDR3 sequence (DNA): TGTGCCACCAGCAGACCGGATCAACACGAGCAGTACTTC. Translated: CATSRPDQHEQYF. Combining the CDR3 with reference TRBV15 and TRBJ2-7 gives the whole variable domain DAMVIQNPRYQVTQFGKPVTLSCSQTLNHNVMYWYQQKSSQAPKLLFHYYDKDFNNEADTPDNFQSRRPNTSFCFLDIRSPGLGDTAMYLCATSRPDQHEQYFGPGTRLTVT.

In its sample, this clone was seen once. The CDR3 loop reads CASSKSGTAGAQPQHF. The CDR3 DNA reads TGTGCCAGCAGTAAATCAGGGACAGCGGGGGCCCAGCCCCAGCATTTT. The chain recombines TRBV28 with TRBJ1-5; 7 bases map to TRBD1. The germline gives CDR1 MDHEN, CDR2 SYDVKM. J was trimmed by 7 bases and V by 5 bases; bases with no gene match: 14. This CDR3 is 16 amino acids long.